These 18 T cell receptor beta chains came from one sample sequenced in a study of liver allograft versus peripheral blood T cells. For the study at large: Transplanted-liver and recipient peripheral blood T cell receptor repertoires were compared.

TCRdb re-called the reads through MiXCR, storing one row per CDR3 protein. Seen here are several thousand distinct CDR3 sequences, over 15% observed once, and the top ten hold roughly 1.9%. These receptors all come from a human patient who had a liver transplant. Some T cells may trace back to the graft donor.

By share, this clonotype counts as medium-sized. This chain links TRBV10-3 with TRBJ2-7, with D perhaps matching TRBD1 (6 bases). V lost 0 bases and J lost 8, with 17 bases in between. CDR1 ENHRY and CDR2 SYGVKD come from the germline V gene. The CDR3 sequence is 15 residues long. The CDR3 sequence is CAISESPGQVLQQYF. In DNA form, the CDR3 reads TGTGCCATCAGTGAGTCCCCGGGACAAGTCCTTCAGCAGTACTTC.

This clonotype is categorized as medium-sized. This chain connects TRBV28 to TRBJ1-6; D uncertain. Germline lookup yields CDR1 MDHEN and CDR2 SYDVKM. This CDR3 comprises 14 residues. V dropped 1 base and J dropped 10 bases, with 11 bases sitting between them. In DNA, the CDR3 is TGTGCCAGCAGTTTATCACTTCTTCTATCACCCCTCCACTTT. Encoded protein: CASSLSLLLSPLHF. Full variable domain (outside the CDR3, taken from reference TRBV28 and TRBJ1-6): DVKVTQSSRYLVKRTGEKVFLECVQDMDHENMFWYRQDPGLGLRLIYFSYDVKMKEKGDIPEGYSVSREKKERFSLILESASTNQTSMYLCASSLSLLLSPLHFGNGTRLTVT.

The table lists this clonotype with a few counts. The genes are TRBV14 and TRBJ2-3, with D possibly being TRBD1 (5 bases). This CDR3 contains 14 residues. Trimming left V 4 bases short and J 3 bases short, with 11 bases between. Per the germline V gene, CDR1 is SGHDN and CDR2 is FVKESK. CDR3 DNA sequence: TGTGCCAGCAGCCCAGGGTTCTGGACAGATACGCAGTATTTT. It encodes CASSPGFWTDTQYF.

By sample share, this clonotype is medium-sized (0.01 to 0.1%). This sequence joins TRBV19 and TRBJ1-5; tentatively, D is TRBD1 (6 bases). This CDR3 comprises 16 residues. V dropped 4 bases and J dropped 7 bases, with 20 bases sitting between them. Per germline, CDR1 LNHDA and CDR2 SQIVND (reference sequence). The CDR3 sequence is CASSRGGGGMRQPQHF. In DNA, the CDR3 is TGTGCCAGTAGTAGAGGGGGAGGGGGGATGCGACAGCCCCAGCATTTT.

This clonotype was observed at least ten times. V and J are TRBV20-1 and TRBJ1-2, with a possible D match to TRBD1 (5 bases). CDR1 is DFQATT and CDR2 is SNEGSKA in the germline V gene (reference sequence). The ends were cut back, 1 base at V and 4 bases at J, with 13 bases in the middle. The CDR3 spans 14 residues. The CDR3 protein is CSARVAGTSYGYTF. CDR3 in DNA: TGCAGTGCTAGAGTGGCAGGGACCTCCTATGGCTACACCTTC.

This clonotype is medium-sized within its sample. The CDR3 spells CASSIASRMNTEAFF. CDR3 coding DNA: TGTGCCAGTAGTATAGCCTCCCGCATGAACACTGAAGCTTTCTTT. The chain links TRBV19 to TRBJ1-1; no firm D call. The CDR3 totals 15 residues. V lost 1 base and J 0 bases, leaving 9 bases between the germline ends. Germline V CDR1 and CDR2: LNHDA, SQIVND (reference sequence).

In this sample, this clonotype is medium-sized. Mismatch with germline at one junction end may stem from a read error. The chain has TRBV5-6 and TRBJ1-2; 9 bases line up with TRBD1. CDR3 size: 17 residues. Germline V CDR1 and CDR2: SGHDT, YYEEEE. CDR3 loop: CASTLGQGLATRHGYTF. The CDR3 DNA follows: TGTGCCAGCACCTTGGGACAGGGTCTGGCTACCCGACATGGCTACACCTTC.

Within the sample, this clonotype is medium-sized. The chain is built from TRBV18 and TRBJ1-1; no definite D call. The CDR3 is 15 residues long. V gave up 1 base and J gave up 0 bases, with 9 bases separating them. The V gene's germline CDR1 is KGHSH and CDR2 LQKENI. The CDR3 region is CASSPQGPVNTEAFF. In DNA form, the CDR3 reads TGTGCCAGCTCACCACAGGGCCCAGTGAACACTGAAGCTTTCTTT.

This clonotype is classed as medium-sized (0.01 to 0.1%). The chain couples TRBV5-4 to TRBJ1-6, with D hard to call. The V gene's germline CDR1 is SGHNT and CDR2 YYREEE (reference sequence). The CDR3 is 14 residues long. Deletions cut 4 bases from V and 3 bases from J, with 8 bases between. In DNA, the CDR3 is TGTGCCAGCAGCGCGAAGGACTATAATTCACCCCTCCACTTT. Its protein is CASSAKDYNSPLHF.

DNA for the CDR3: TGCAGTGCTAGAGTTAGCGGGGCAAGCTCCTACGAGCAGTACTTC. Translated, it gives CSARVSGASSYEQYF. The V and J genes are TRBV20-1 and TRBJ2-7; the match to TRBD2 covers 8 bases. CDR1 is DFQATT and CDR2 is SNEGSKA in the germline V gene (reference sequence). The V gene end was trimmed by 1 base and the J gene end by 0 bases; junction bases not matched to a gene: 5. The CDR3 is 15 residues long.

The rearrangement joins TRBV25-1 to TRBJ1-3; D ambiguous. This CDR3 is built from 14 residues. Looked up from germline, CDR1 is MGHDK and CDR2 is SYGVNS. Trimming removed 4 bases at V and 4 bases at J, with 11 bases between. CDR3 region: CASSATFGGNTIYF. The CDR3 region has the DNA TGTGCCAGCAGTGCCACCTTTGGGGGAAACACCATATATTTT.

As regards this clonotype: Possible read error: a much larger clone is one base away. This chain joins TRBV5-6 and TRBJ1-1; 9 bases fit TRBD1. Germline assignment: CDR1 SGHDT and CDR2 YYEEEE. The CDR3 is 15 residues long. Trimming at V came to 10 bases and at J to 7 bases, leaving 17 bases not matched to a gene. The CDR3 nucleotides read TGTGCCGGCACCTACGTGGACAGGGGAATTGGTGAAGCTTTCTTT. Translation: CAGTYVDRGIGEAFF.

Details on this clonotype: A much larger clone lies one base from this, so it may be a read error. The V and J genes are TRBV12-3 or TRBV12-4 and TRBJ1-2; no definite D call. The CDR3 sequence is 15 residues long. This CDR3 is CASSLETSYQYGCTF. DNA of the CDR3: TGTGCCAGCAGTTTAGAAACCTCTTACCAGTATGGCTGCACCTTC.

Within the sample, this clonotype is medium-sized (0.01 to 0.1%). The rearrangement uses TRBV19 and TRBJ2-7; 7 nucleotides line up with TRBD2. Trimming cost V 4 bases and J 2 bases; bases outside gene matches: 11. The V gene's germline CDR1 is LNHDA and CDR2 SQIVND (reference sequence). This CDR3 region has 16 residues. The CDR3 coding sequence is TGTGCCAGTAGTAAGCGGGAACGCGCCCTCGCCTACGAGCAGTACTTC. Its protein product is CASSKRERALAYEQYF.

This clonotype is labeled medium-sized. Here the CDR3 reads CASSPPPQGGKYGYTF. In DNA form, the CDR3 reads TGTGCCAGCTCACCACCCCCCCAGGGAGGGAAATATGGCTACACCTTC. The rearrangement links TRBV18 to TRBJ1-2; a weak D match, TRBD1 (5 bases). Looked up from germline, CDR1 is KGHSH and CDR2 is LQKENI. The CDR3 covers 16 residues. Trimming left V 0 bases short and J 5 bases short, with 16 bases between. The variable domain in full, completed from reference TRBV18 and TRBJ1-2, reads NAGVMQNPRHLVRRRGQEARLRCSPMKGHSHVYWYRQLPEEGLKFMVYLQKENIIDESGMPKERFSAEFPKEGPSILRIQQVVRGDSAAYFCASSPPPQGGKYGYTFGSGTRLTVV.

The rearrangement uses TRBV5-6 and TRBJ1-1; a possible D gene is TRBD1 (6 bases). From germline, CDR1 is SGHDT and CDR2 YYEEEE. The CDR3 consists of 13 residues. The V and J ends lost 1 base and 5 bases respectively, with 9 bases between them. CDR3 bases: TGTGCCAGCAGCTTGAAGGGGGTTACTGAAGCTTTCTTT. It is translated as CASSLKGVTEAFF.

The chain is built from TRBV12-3 or TRBV12-4 and TRBJ1-2, with D possibly being TRBD1 (6 bases). The CDR3 has 12 residues. V was pared by 4 bases and J by 4 bases, with 7 bases between. This chain's CDR3 is CASSYRAYGYTF. DNA for the CDR3: TGTGCCAGCAGTTACAGGGCCTATGGCTACACCTTC.

By share, this clonotype counts as medium-sized. The rearrangement uses TRBV19 and TRBJ2-7; 8 nucleotides line up with TRBD1. This CDR3 comprises 16 residues. V was clipped by 5 bases and J by 2 bases; unmatched bases: 11. Germline CDR1 is LNHDA and CDR2 is SQIVND (reference sequence). CDR3 sequence reads: CASSPSGGPEAYEQYF. The CDR3 nucleotides read TGTGCCAGTAGTCCGTCAGGGGGCCCGGAAGCCTACGAGCAGTACTTC.